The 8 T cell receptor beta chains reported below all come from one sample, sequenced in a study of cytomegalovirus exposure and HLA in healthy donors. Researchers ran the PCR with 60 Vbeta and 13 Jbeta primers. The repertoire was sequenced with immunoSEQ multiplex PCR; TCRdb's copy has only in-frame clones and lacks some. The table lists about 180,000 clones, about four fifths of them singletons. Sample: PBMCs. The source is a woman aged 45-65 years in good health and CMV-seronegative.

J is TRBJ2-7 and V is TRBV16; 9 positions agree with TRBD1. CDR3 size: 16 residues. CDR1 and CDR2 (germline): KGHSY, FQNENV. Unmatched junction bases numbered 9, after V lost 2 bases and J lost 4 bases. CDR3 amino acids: CASSQRQGGTKYEQYF. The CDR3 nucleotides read TGTGCCAGCAGCCAAAGACAGGGGGGAACTAAATACGAGCAGTACTTC.

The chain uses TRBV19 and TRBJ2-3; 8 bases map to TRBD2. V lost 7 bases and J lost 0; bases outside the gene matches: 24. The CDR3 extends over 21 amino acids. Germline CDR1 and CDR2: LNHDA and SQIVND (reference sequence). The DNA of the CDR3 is TGTGCCAGTAAGAATAAGGGAATACGGAGTAGCGGGGTTCCAAGCACAGATACGCAGTATTTT. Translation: CASKNKGIRSSGVPSTDTQYF.

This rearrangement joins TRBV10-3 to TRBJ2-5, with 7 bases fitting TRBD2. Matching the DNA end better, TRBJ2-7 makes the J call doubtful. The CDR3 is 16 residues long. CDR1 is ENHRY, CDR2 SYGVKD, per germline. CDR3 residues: CAISLAGAGDSYEQYF. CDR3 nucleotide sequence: TGTGCCATCTCACTGGCTGGCGCGGGAGACTCCTACGAGCAGTACTTC.

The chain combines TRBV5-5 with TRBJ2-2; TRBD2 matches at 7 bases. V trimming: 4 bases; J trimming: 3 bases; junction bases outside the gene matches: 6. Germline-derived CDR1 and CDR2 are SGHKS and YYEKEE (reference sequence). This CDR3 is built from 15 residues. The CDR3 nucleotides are TGTGCCAGCAGCCTCGGTAGCGGGCACACCGGGGAGCTGTTTTTT. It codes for CASSLGSGHTGELFF.

CDR3 nucleotides: TGCGCCAGCAGCTCGGACACCTCCTACAATGAGCAGTTCTTC. Protein: CASSSDTSYNEQFF. This chain connects TRBV5-1 to TRBJ2-1, with D possibly TRBD1 on 5 matching bases. This CDR3 region has 14 residues. V lost 3 bases to trimming and J lost 0 bases, with 7 bases between them. Germline loops: CDR1 SGHRS, CDR2 YFSETQ.

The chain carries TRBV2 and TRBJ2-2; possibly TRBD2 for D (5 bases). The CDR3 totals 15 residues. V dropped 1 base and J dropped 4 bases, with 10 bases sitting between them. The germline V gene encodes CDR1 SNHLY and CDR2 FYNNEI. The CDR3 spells CASSEVGDGTGELFF. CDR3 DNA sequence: TGTGCCAGCAGTGAAGTGGGAGATGGCACCGGGGAGCTGTTTTTT.

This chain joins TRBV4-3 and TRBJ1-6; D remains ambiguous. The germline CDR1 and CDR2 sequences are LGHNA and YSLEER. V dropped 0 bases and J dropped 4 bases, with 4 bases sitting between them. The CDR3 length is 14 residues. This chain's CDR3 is CASSQDPYNSPLHF. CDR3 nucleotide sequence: TGCGCCAGCAGCCAAGACCCGTATAATTCACCCCTCCACTTT.

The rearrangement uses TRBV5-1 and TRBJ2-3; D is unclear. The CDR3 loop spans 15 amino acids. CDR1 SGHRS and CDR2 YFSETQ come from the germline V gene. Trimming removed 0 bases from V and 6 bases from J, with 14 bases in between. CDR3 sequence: CASSLEPAPSDTQYF. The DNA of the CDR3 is TGCGCCAGCAGCTTGGAGCCCGCCCCATCGGATACGCAGTATTTT.